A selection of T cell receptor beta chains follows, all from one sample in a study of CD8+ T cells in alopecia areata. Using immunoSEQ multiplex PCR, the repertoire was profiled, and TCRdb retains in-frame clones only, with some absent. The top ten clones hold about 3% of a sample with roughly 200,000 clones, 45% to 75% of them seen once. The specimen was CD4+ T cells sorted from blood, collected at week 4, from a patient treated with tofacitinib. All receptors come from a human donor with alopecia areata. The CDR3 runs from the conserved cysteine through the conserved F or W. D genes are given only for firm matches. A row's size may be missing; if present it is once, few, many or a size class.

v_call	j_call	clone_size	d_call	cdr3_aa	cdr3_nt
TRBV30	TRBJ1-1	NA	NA	CAWKRVLMNTEAFF	TGTGCCTGGAAACGGGTACTCATGAACACTGAAGCTTTCTTT
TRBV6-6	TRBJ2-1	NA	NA	CASCRSYNEQFF	TGTGCCAGCTGCCGCTCCTACAATGAGCAGTTCTTC
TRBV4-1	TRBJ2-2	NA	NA	CASSQEMDSPGELFF	TGCGCCAGCAGCCAAGAAATGGACAGCCCCGGGGAGCTGTTTTTT
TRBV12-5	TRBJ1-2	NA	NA	CASGLGTDRVYGYTF	TGTGCTAGTGGTTTGGGGACCGACAGAGTTTATGGCTACACCTTC
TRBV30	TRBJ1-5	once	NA	CAWGPNNQPQHF	TGTGCCTGGGGACCGAACAATCAGCCCCAGCATTTT
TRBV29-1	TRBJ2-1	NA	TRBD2	CSVARGGDLFYNEQFF	TGCAGCGTTGCCCGGGGGGGGGACTTATTTTACAATGAGCAGTTCTTC
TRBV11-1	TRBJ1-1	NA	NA	CASQPGIQNTEAFF	TGTGCCAGCCAACCAGGGATTCAGAACACTGAAGCTTTCTTT
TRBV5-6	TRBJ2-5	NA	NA	CASSFRGPQETQYF	TGTGCCAGCAGCTTCAGGGGACCGCAAGAGACCCAGTACTTC
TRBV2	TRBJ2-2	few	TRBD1	CASNPGGNTGELFF	TGTGCCAGCAATCCAGGGGGAAACACCGGGGAGCTGTTTTTT
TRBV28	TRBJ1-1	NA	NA	CASSLRFEAFF	TGTGCCAGCAGTTTACGCTTTGAAGCTTTCTTT
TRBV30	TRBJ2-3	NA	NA	CAWSAKDTQYF	TGTGCCTGGAGCGCGAAGGATACGCAGTATTTT
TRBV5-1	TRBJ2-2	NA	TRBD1	CASSPGTGMSGELFF	TGCGCCAGCAGCCCCGGGACAGGGATGTCCGGGGAGCTGTTTTTT
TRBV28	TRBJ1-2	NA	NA	CASSLSPDIYGYTF	TGTGCCAGCAGTTTGAGTCCCGACATCTATGGCTACACCTTC
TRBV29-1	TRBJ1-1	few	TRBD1	CSNNRGSGTEAFF	TGCAGCAACAACAGGGGTTCGGGCACTGAAGCTTTCTTT
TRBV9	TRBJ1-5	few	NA	CASSVGGGSYQPQHF	TGTGCCAGCAGCGTCGGGGGGGGCTCCTATCAGCCCCAGCATTTT
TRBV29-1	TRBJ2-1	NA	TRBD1	CSVRQGIDEQFF	TGCAGCGTTCGACAGGGGATCGATGAGCAGTTCTTC
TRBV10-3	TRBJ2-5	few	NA	CAISESGIQETQYF	TGTGCCATCAGTGAGTCGGGCATCCAAGAGACCCAGTACTTC
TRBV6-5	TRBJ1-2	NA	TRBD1	CASSYSRGGSGYTF	TGTGCCAGCAGTTACTCGCGAGGGGGCAGTGGCTACACCTTC
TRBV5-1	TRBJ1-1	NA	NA	CASSLVDLNTEAFF	TGCGCCAGCAGCTTGGTGGACCTGAACACTGAAGCTTTCTTT
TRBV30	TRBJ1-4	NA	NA	CACPGGGGKLFF	TGTGCCTGCCCGGGGGGCGGGGGAAAACTGTTTTTT
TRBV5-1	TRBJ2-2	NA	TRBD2	CASGTSGGRNTGELFF	TGCGCCAGCGGGACTAGCGGGGGCCGTAACACCGGGGAGCTGTTTTTT
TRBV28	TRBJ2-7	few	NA	CASSSRTFYEQYF	TGTGCCAGCAGTTCTCGGACCTTCTACGAGCAGTACTTC
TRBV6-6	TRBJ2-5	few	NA	CASGQETQYF	TGTGCCAGCGGTCAAGAGACCCAGTACTTC
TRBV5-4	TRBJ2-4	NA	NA	CASSLDENIQYF	TGTGCCAGCAGCTTGGACGAAAACATTCAGTACTTC
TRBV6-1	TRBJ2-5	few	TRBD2	CASSEVPGLAGVRETQYF	TGTGCCAGCAGTGAAGTACCGGGACTAGCGGGGGTAAGAGAGACCCAGTACTTC
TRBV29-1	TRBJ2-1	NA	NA	CSATPSPVNEQFF	TGCAGTGCCACCCCCAGCCCCGTCAATGAGCAGTTCTTC
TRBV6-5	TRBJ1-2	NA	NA	CASSRTANYGYTF	TGTGCCAGCAGCCGAACAGCAAACTATGGCTACACCTTC
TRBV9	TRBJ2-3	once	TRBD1	CASSVGIGGADTQYF	TGTGCCAGCAGCGTAGGAATAGGGGGCGCAGATACGCAGTATTTT
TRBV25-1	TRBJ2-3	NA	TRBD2	CASSRRTSGGLTDTQYF	TGTGCCAGCAGTCGAAGGACTAGCGGGGGGCTCACAGATACGCAGTATTTT
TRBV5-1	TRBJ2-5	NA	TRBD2	CASSLGTSGGETQYF	TGCGCCAGCAGCTTGGGGACTAGCGGGGGAGAGACCCAGTACTTC
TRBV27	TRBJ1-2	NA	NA	CASSLKGQYYGYTF	TGTGCCAGCAGTCTGAAAGGACAGTACTATGGCTACACCTTC
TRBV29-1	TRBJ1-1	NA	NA	CSVAHGGGTEAFF	TGCAGCGTGGCGCACGGGGGGGGAACTGAAGCTTTCTTT
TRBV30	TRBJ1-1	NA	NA	CAWGPGNTEAFF	TGTGCCTGGGGCCCAGGGAACACTGAAGCTTTCTTT
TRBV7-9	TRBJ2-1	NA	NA	CASSSGDGEQFF	TGTGCCAGCAGCTCAGGGGACGGGGAGCAGTTCTTC
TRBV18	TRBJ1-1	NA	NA	CASSRQGNTEAFF	TGTGCCAGCTCCCGCCAGGGGAACACTGAAGCTTTCTTT
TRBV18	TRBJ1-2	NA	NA	CASSPGQGNTNYGYTF	TGTGCCAGCTCACCAGGTCAGGGGAACACGAACTATGGCTACACCTTC
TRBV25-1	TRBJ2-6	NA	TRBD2	CASAGAGANVLTF	TGTGCCAGCGCGGGAGCTGGGGCCAACGTCCTGACTTTC
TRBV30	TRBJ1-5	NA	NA	CAWSVRGLQPQHF	TGTGCCTGGAGTGTACGGGGGCTTCAGCCCCAGCATTTT
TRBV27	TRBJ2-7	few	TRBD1	CASSLTRDRGYYEQYF	TGTGCCAGCAGTTTAACCCGGGACAGGGGTTACTACGAGCAGTACTTC
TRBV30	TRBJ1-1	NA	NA	CAWSPGRGMNTEAFF	TGTGCCTGGAGTCCAGGGAGGGGAATGAACACTGAAGCTTTCTTT
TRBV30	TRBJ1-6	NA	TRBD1	CAWVPPGGGPLHF	TGTGCCTGGGTCCCTCCAGGGGGAGGTCCCCTCCACTTT
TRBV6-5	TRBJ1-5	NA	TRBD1	CASSRTGGQPQHF	TGTGCCAGCAGTCGGACAGGGGGTCAGCCCCAGCATTTT
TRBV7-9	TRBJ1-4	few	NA	CASPPEFF	TGTGCCAGCCCCCCTGAGTTTTTT
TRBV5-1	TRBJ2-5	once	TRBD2	CASSPGASGGLTQYF	TGCGCCAGCAGCCCCGGGGCTAGCGGGGGTTTGACCCAGTACTTC
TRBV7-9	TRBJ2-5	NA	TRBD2	CASSFGGQETQYF	TGTGCCAGCAGCTTCGGGGGGCAAGAGACCCAGTACTTC
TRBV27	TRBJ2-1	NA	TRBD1	CASSSTRHRGSTYNEQFF	TGTGCCAGCAGTTCTACTAGACACAGGGGATCTACGTACAATGAGCAGTTCTTC